The 16 T cell receptor beta chains presented below share a single source sample, sequenced in a study of regulatory T cells in long-lasting Graves disease. Investigators prepared the TCR beta libraries by applying iRepertoire HTBI primers and Arm-PCR of CDR3 regions. Each CDR3 protein gets one entry after TCRdb re-called the multiplex PCR reads with MiXCR. The sample includes approximately 440,000 distinct CDR3 sequences, 15% to 20% seen only once; the top ten take 12%. Time point given: newly diagnosed GD, antithyroid drugs for less than 3 months. Following extraction of RNA from PBMCs, that RNA was used to make the TCR library. The same data also contributed to another study, on T cells in Graves' hyperthyroidism and ophthalmopathy.

The source material was peripheral blood mononuclear cells (PBMCs), sampled at new diagnosis, from a patient treated with antithyroid drugs. All receptors derive from a man between 40 and 49 years old with Graves disease.

This clonotype occurred many times. The chain joins TRBV11-2 to TRBJ2-1; TRBD2 agrees at 11 bases. CDR1 SGHAT and CDR2 FQNNGV come from the germline V gene. V trimming: 3 bases; J trimming: 3 bases; junction bases outside the gene matches: 10. The CDR3 extends over 18 amino acids. CDR3 nucleotides: TGTGCCAGCAGCTTCCTCATTACTAGCGGGAGAATCTACAATGAGCAGTTCTTC. Encoded protein: CASSFLITSGRIYNEQFF.

Only a few counts were recorded for this clonotype. The V gene is TRBV6-2 or TRBV6-3, the J gene TRBJ2-1, with D unclear. Germline CDR1 reads MNHEY; CDR2 reads SVGEGT. The CDR3 consists of 13 residues. Trimming removed 5 bases from V and 6 bases from J, with 11 bases in between. The CDR3 loop reads CASSEIVANEQFF. CDR3 sequence (DNA): TGTGCCAGCAGTGAAATAGTAGCCAATGAGCAGTTCTTC.

The chain links TRBV11-2 to TRBJ2-2; D perhaps matches TRBD1 (6 bases). The CDR3 extends over 15 amino acids. Germline V gene lookup returns CDR1 SGHAT and CDR2 FQNNGV. V dropped 6 bases and J dropped 5 bases, with 16 bases sitting between them. CDR3 sequence: CASRFQGWRTGELFF. As DNA, the CDR3 is TGTGCCAGCAGGTTTCAGGGGTGGCGGACCGGGGAGCTGTTTTTT.

This clonotype was seen a few times. V usage is TRBV15 and J usage is TRBJ2-7, with 9 bases matching TRBD2. The V segment lost 1 base and the J segment 2 bases; nucleotides outside the gene matches: 6. Germline V CDR1 and CDR2: LNHNV, YYDKDF (reference sequence). The length of the CDR3 is 16 residues. CDR3 amino acids: CATSRGRLAETYEQYF. CDR3 in DNA: TGTGCCACCAGCAGAGGCCGACTAGCGGAGACCTACGAGCAGTACTTC.

This clonotype was counted ten times or more. The gene calls are TRBV7-2 and TRBJ2-7; 13 bases map to TRBD2. The CDR3 has 18 amino acids. J gave up 4 bases and V 0 bases, and 9 bases lay outside the gene matches. Looked up from germline, CDR1 is SGHTA and CDR2 is FQGNSA. DNA of the CDR3: TGTGCCAGCAGCTTAGCGATCAGGACTAGCGGGAGCGGGTACGAGCAGTACTTC. Translating gives CASSLAIRTSGSGYEQYF.

This chain links TRBV20-1 with TRBJ2-2, with 10 bases matching TRBD1. The V gene end was trimmed by 6 bases and the J gene end by 5 bases; junction bases not matched to a gene: 6. This CDR3 has 14 residues. The germline V gene has CDR1 DFQATT and CDR2 SNEGSKA (reference sequence). The CDR3: CSAKTGGWTGELFF. As DNA, the CDR3 is TGCAGTGCCAAGACAGGGGGCTGGACCGGGGAGCTGTTTTTT.

This clonotype turned up a few times. J is TRBJ2-5 and V is TRBV11-3; TRBD1 matches 7 bases. CDR1 and CDR2 (germline): SGHNT, YENEEA. The CDR3 extends over 14 amino acids. J was trimmed by 3 bases and V by 5 bases; bases with no gene match: 6. CDR3 loop: CASSIRQGEETQYF. For the CDR3, the DNA is TGTGCCAGCAGCATCCGACAGGGAGAAGAGACCCAGTACTTC.

Regarding this clonotype: Given a much more abundant clone one base away, this may be a read error. This chain uses TRBV14 with TRBJ2-7; 7 bases agree with TRBD1. J was trimmed by 7 bases and V by 1 base; bases with no gene match: 13. Germline V gene sequence: CDR1 SGHDN, CDR2 FVKESK. The CDR3 is made up of 16 amino acids. CDR3 in DNA: TGTGCCAGCAGCCAAGTGGGACAGATGGGTGGCGATGAGCAGTACTTC. Its protein is CASSQVGQMGGDEQYF.

The chain joins TRBV6-1 to TRBJ2-5, with 10 bases matching TRBD1. The ends lost 5 bases at V and 5 bases at J; junction bases unmatched: 8. The germline V gene encodes CDR1 MNHNS and CDR2 SASEGT. The CDR3 spans 15 residues. CDR3 sequence: CASSTLGTGVETQYF. CDR3 sequence (DNA): TGTGCCAGCAGTACCCTCGGGACAGGGGTGGAGACCCAGTACTTC.

A few counts support this clonotype. The V and J genes are TRBV30 and TRBJ1-5, with D hard to call. CDR1 is GTSNPN and CDR2 is SVGIG in the germline V gene (reference sequence). The CDR3 is made up of 14 amino acids. V dropped 0 bases and J dropped 4 bases, with 10 bases sitting between them. The CDR3 loop reads CAWSVGRINQPQHF. In DNA, the CDR3 is TGTGCCTGGAGTGTAGGCCGGATAAATCAGCCCCAGCATTTT.

This clonotype was observed many times. The CDR3 DNA sequence: TGTGCCACCAGCAGAGAAGCGCTATCCTACGAGCAGTACTTC. This encodes CATSREALSYEQYF. The chain is built from TRBV15 and TRBJ2-7, with unresolved D. The CDR3 covers 14 residues. Germline lookup yields CDR1 LNHNV and CDR2 YYDKDF (reference sequence). Between the trimmed V and J ends, which lost 0 bases and 1 base, there was a span of 7 bases.

The chain uses TRBV28 and TRBJ2-1; D is unclear. CDR3 length: 16 residues. Trimming shortened V by 4 bases and J by 0 bases, and 13 bases separated the two germline ends. Germline CDR1 is MDHEN and CDR2 is SYDVKM. DNA of the CDR3: TGTGCCAGCAGTTCCCCCGCAGCGAACTCCTACAATGAGCAGTTCTTC. Translated, it gives CASSSPAANSYNEQFF.

Concerning this clonotype: A much larger clone differs from this one at a single base, so this may be a read error. The rearrangement links TRBV28 to TRBJ2-5, with TRBD2 matching 8 bases. Trimming removed 2 bases from V and 10 bases from J; junction bases left unmatched: 12. The CDR3 is 15 residues long. CDR1 is MDHEN, CDR2 SYDVKM, per germline. The CDR3 nucleotides read TGTGCCAGCAGTTTAGGGGGGGGGCAGCGGGGGATCCAGTACTTC. Protein product: CASSLGGGQRGIQYF. The full variable domain, its missing parts supplied by reference TRBV28 and TRBJ2-5, is DVKVTQSSRYLVKRTGEKVFLECVQDMDHENMFWYRQDPGLGLRLIYFSYDVKMKEKGDIPEGYSVSREKKERFSLILESASTNQTSMYLCASSLGGGQRGIQYFGPGTRLLVL.

V usage is TRBV3-1 and J usage is TRBJ2-1, with 11 bases that match TRBD2. The CDR3 is 16 amino acids. Germline V lookup: CDR1 LGHDT, CDR2 YNNKEL (reference sequence). V gave up 0 bases and J gave up 7 bases; unmatched junction bases: 5. CDR3 sequence: CASSQDGLAGKNEQFF. CDR3 nucleotide sequence: TGTGCCAGCAGCCAAGATGGACTAGCGGGCAAGAATGAGCAGTTCTTC.

This clonotype turned up a few times. This CDR3 fails to terminate in the conserved phenylalanine or tryptophan, so it likely reflects a read error. The chain is built from TRBV28 and TRBJ1-1; D might be TRBD1 (6 bases). This CDR3 has 14 residues. The V gene's germline CDR1 is MDHEN and CDR2 SYDVKM. The germline V and J ends were trimmed by 0 bases and 6 bases, with 11 bases remaining between them. Written as DNA, the CDR3 is TGTGCCAGCAGTTTATGGTCGGCAGGGGCTGAAGCTTTCTCT. Translated: CASSLWSAGAEAFS.

Many counts were recorded for this clonotype. The chain has TRBV5-1 and TRBJ2-5; TRBD2 matches at 8 bases. J gave up 5 bases and V 4 bases, and 10 bases lay outside the gene matches. The germline gives CDR1 SGHRS, CDR2 YFSETQ. This CDR3 is built from 15 residues. This CDR3 is CASSRAGGRPETQYF. DNA of the CDR3: TGCGCCAGCAGCCGGGCGGGCGGGAGGCCGGAGACCCAGTACTTC.